A selection of T cell receptor beta chains follows, all from one sample in a study of T cell responses to AZD1222 COVID-19 vaccine. Assay: immunoSEQ multiplex PCR; the TCRdb copy retains only in-frame clones and omits some. This repertoire shows 80,000 or so clones, 75% to 90% found once; its top ten account for around 5%. The sequencing here drew on peripheral blood, taken on day 0 of AZD1222 vaccination. These receptors originate from an adult in good health. The CDR3 runs from the conserved cysteine through the conserved F or W. D genes are given only for firm matches. Size values are once, few and many counts, or a class for expanded clones, and some rows have none.

cdr3_length | d_call | clone_size | j_call | v_call | cdr3_nt | cdr3_aa
16 | - | - | TRBJ1-4 | TRBV18 | TGTGCCAGCTCACCCTCAGAGATTGCAACTAATGAAAAACTGTTTTTT | CASSPSEIATNEKLFF
15 | TRBD2 | - | TRBJ2-1 | TRBV7-2 | TGTGCCAGCAGCGCCTCCGGGACTAGCTACAATGAGCAGTTCTTC | CASSASGTSYNEQFF
16 | - | once | TRBJ1-1 | TRBV19 | TGTGCCAGTAGTATGGTTCCGGGGGGGTCAAGCACTGAAGCTTTCTTT | CASSMVPGGSSTEAFF
14 | - | - | TRBJ1-2 | TRBV11-2 | TGTGCCAGCAGCCCTCAGGGGATATTCTATGGCTACACCTTC | CASSPQGIFYGYTF
13 | TRBD1 | - | TRBJ2-1 | TRBV6-5 | TGTGCCAGCAGCGGGACAGGAAGGAGTGAGCAGTTCTTC | CASSGTGRSEQFF
12 | - | - | TRBJ2-5 | TRBV7-2 | TGTGCCAGCAGCCGGGCCCGGGAGACCCAGTACTTC | CASSRARETQYF
15 | - | - | TRBJ1-4 | TRBV9 | TGTGCCAGCAGCGTAGATGAGGGGGTCTATGAAAAACTGTTTTTT | CASSVDEGVYEKLFF
15 | - | - | TRBJ2-7 | TRBV3-1/TRBV3-2 | TGTGCCAGCAGCCCGATGGGGGCTCCTTACTACGAGCAGTACTTC | CASSPMGAPYYEQYF
16 | - | - | TRBJ1-1 | TRBV5-5 | TGTGCCAGCAGTCTTTCCCCGGGGACTATGGGCACTGAAGCTTTCTTT | CASSLSPGTMGTEAFF
14 | TRBD1 | - | TRBJ1-1 | TRBV19 | TGTGCCAGTAGTATGGGACAGGGGAACACTGAAGCTTTCTTT | CASSMGQGNTEAFF
15 | - | - | TRBJ2-2 | TRBV19 | TGTGCCACTCGGCGGGGATTGAGTGCGGCCGGGGAGCTGTTTTTT | CATRRGLSAAGELFF
16 | - | - | TRBJ1-1 | TRBV7-9 | TGTGCCAGCAGCCCCACACTACAGGGTTTAGACACTGAAGCTTTCTTT | CASSPTLQGLDTEAFF
13 | TRBD1 | - | TRBJ1-1 | TRBV18 | TGTGCCAGCTCACTTCTGGACAGGTCTGAAGCTTTCTTT | CASSLLDRSEAFF
14 | TRBD1 | - | TRBJ1-2 | TRBV6-5 | TGTGCCAGCAGTTACAACAGGGGTAACTATGGCTACACCTTC | CASSYNRGNYGYTF
16 | - | - | TRBJ1-2 | TRBV2 | TGTGCCAGCAGTCCATCGGTAGGTTCAGGGAACTATGGCTACACCTTC | CASSPSVGSGNYGYTF
16 | TRBD1 | - | TRBJ2-7 | TRBV15 | TGTGCCACCAGCAGTCATTCCGGGACAGGGTCGTACGAGCAGTACTTC | CATSSHSGTGSYEQYF
12 | - | once | TRBJ1-2 | TRBV24-1 | TGTGCCACCAGTTCACAGGGCTATGGCTACACCTTC | CATSSQGYGYTF
15 | - | - | TRBJ2-1 | TRBV5-1 | TGCGCCAGCAGCTTAGGGGGGCGCGGGTACAATGAGCAGTTCTTC | CASSLGGRGYNEQFF
14 | - | - | TRBJ1-1 | TRBV7-8 | TGTGCCAGCAGCTTCCCCGGGACTAACACTGAAGCTTTCTTT | CASSFPGTNTEAFF
13 | - | - | TRBJ1-2 | TRBV9 | TGTGCCAGCAGCGTTTACAGGGACTATGGCTACACCTTC | CASSVYRDYGYTF
15 | TRBD1 | few | TRBJ1-5 | TRBV28 | TGTGCCAGCAGCGGTCGGGACAGGGGGCCTCAGCCCCAGCATTTT | CASSGRDRGPQPQHF
11 | - | - | TRBJ1-2 | TRBV18 | TGTGCCAGCTCACGACGAGGGGGCTACACCTTC | CASSRRGGYTF
18 | TRBD1 | - | TRBJ1-1 | TRBV7-2 | TGTGCCAGCATCTCACTCTCGGACAGGTCGTTCGGTCGGACTGAAGCTTTCTTT | CASISLSDRSFGRTEAFF
11 | - | - | TRBJ1-2 | TRBV29-1 | TGCAGCGTTGCCTCCGGGTATGGCTACACCTTC | CSVASGYGYTF
12 | - | - | TRBJ1-5 | TRBV21-1 | TGTGCCAGCAGCAAATTACCTCAGCCCCAGCATTTT | CASSKLPQPQHF
15 | TRBD1 | - | TRBJ1-4 | TRBV12-5 | TGTGCTAGTGGTTCGGACAGGAGGGATAATGAAAAACTGTTTTTT | CASGSDRRDNEKLFF
12 | - | - | TRBJ1-2 | TRBV25-1 | - | CASSDFGAGYTF
12 | - | - | TRBJ1-2 | TRBV12-3/TRBV12-4 | TGTGCCAGCAGCCTCAGATTCTCTGGCTACACCTTC | CASSLRFSGYTF